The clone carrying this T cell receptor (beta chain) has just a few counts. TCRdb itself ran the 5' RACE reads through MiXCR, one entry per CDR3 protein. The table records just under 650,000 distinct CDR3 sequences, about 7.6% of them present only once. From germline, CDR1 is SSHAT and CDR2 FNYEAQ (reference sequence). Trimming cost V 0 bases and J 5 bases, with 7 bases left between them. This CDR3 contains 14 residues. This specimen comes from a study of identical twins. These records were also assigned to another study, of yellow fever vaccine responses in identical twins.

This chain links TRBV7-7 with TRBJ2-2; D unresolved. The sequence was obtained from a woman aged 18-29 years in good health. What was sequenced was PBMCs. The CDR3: CASSLAALTGELFF. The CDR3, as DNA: TGTGCCAGCAGCTTAGCGGCGTTAACCGGGGAGCTGTTTTTT.